This TCR beta chain was captured by sequencing in a study of blood T cell repertoires in COVID-19. Study information: From T cells, B-cell-depleted T cells, or PBMCs came the material, which was cDNA or gDNA.

CDR1 and CDR2 (germline): SGHRS, YFSETQ. CDR3 length equals 18 residues. The germline V and J ends were trimmed by 0 bases and 0 bases, with 18 bases remaining between them. Method: immunoSEQ multiplex PCR; TCRdb's copy keeps in-frame clones and lacks some. Of a few hundred thousand clones listed, about 87% are singletons. Seattle's cohort entered during active infection and was followed longitudinally. The receptor's source is a woman in her fifties or sixties with COVID-19, enrolled during active disease. This chain joins TRBV5-1 and TRBJ1-1; TRBD1 is a possible D gene (5 bases). Sequencing input: peripheral blood. The CDR3, as DNA: TGCGCCAGCAGCTTGGTAACAGGCGGCTCCGACTTGAACACTGAAGCTTTCTTT. This sequence encodes CASSLVTGGSDLNTEAFF.